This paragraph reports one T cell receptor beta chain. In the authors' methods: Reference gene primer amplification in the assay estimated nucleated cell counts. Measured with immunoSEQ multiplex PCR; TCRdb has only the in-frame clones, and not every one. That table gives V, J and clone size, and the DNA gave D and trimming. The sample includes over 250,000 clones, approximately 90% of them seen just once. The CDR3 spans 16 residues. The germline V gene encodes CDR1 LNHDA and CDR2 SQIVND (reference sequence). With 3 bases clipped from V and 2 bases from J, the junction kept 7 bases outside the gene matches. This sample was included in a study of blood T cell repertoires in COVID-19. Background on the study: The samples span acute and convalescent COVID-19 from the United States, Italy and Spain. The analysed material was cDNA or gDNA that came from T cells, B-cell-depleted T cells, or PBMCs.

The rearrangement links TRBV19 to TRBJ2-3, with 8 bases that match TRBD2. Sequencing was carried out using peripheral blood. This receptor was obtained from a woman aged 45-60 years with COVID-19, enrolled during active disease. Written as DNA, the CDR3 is TGTGCCAGTAGTATTCCCGGGAGGGGACCCACAGATACGCAGTATTTT. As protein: CASSIPGRGPTDTQYF.